This TCR beta chain was sequenced in a study of response to subunit inactivated influenza vaccine. As concerns this clonotype: Its antigen is currently unknown.

The study's findings and limits: Authors proposed each seasonal influenza vaccination draws in few new T cells.

This CDR3 has 14 amino acids. Trimming took 6 bases from V and 2 from J; bases not matched to a gene: 8. Germline V gives CDR1 SQVTM, CDR2 ANQGSEA. TCRdb ran MiXCR on the RT-PCR reads and lists one entry per CDR3 protein. The sample lists 450,000 to 500,000 distinct CDR3 sequences; approximately 10% were seen once. The TCR was taken from a middle-aged man who received an inactivated influenza vaccine. The specimen was PBMCs from blood, collected 45 days after vaccination. The chain joins TRBV29-1 to TRBJ1-2, with 8 positions matching TRBD1. In DNA, the CDR3 is TGCAGCGTGGGCCCACGACAGGGGAACTATGGCTACACCTTC. This gives the protein CSVGPRQGNYGYTF.